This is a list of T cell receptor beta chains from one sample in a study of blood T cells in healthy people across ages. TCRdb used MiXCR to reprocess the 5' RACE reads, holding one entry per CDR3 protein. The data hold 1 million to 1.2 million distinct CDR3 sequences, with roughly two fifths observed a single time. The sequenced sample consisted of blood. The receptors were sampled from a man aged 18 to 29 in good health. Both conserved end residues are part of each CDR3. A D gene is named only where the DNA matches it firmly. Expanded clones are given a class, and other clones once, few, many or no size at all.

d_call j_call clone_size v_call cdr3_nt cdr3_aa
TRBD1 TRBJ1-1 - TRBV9 TGTGCCAGCAGCGTAAGGACAGGGCCGGAAGCTTTCTTT CASSVRTGPEAFF
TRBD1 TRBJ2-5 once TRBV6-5 TGTGCCAGCAGTTACGGTACCGGGACAGTACCTTTAGAGACCCAGTACTTC CASSYGTGTVPLETQYF
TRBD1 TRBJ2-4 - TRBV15 TGTGCCACCAGCAGAGAAGGACAGGGAATGGCCAAAAACATTCAGTACTTC CATSREGQGMAKNIQYF
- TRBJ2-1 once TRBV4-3 TGCGCCAGCAGCCGTATGGGTGGCGACGAGCAGTTCTTC CASSRMGGDEQFF
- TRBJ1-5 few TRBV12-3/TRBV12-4 TGTGCCAGCAGTTTAATAGCTTCTCAGCCCCAGCATTTT CASSLIASQPQHF
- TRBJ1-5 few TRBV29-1 TGCAGCGCCGTTGACAGCAATCAGCCCCAGCATTTT CSAVDSNQPQHF
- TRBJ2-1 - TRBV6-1 TGTGCCAGCAGGGGACTTGGAAGGGGTGAGCAGTTCTTC CASRGLGRGEQFF
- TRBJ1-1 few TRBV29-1 TGCAGCGTCTACAGGGATGACACTGAAGCTTTCTTT CSVYRDDTEAFF
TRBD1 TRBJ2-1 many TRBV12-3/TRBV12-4 TGTGCCAGCACCAATGGACAGGGTTATGAGCAGTTCTTC CASTNGQGYEQFF
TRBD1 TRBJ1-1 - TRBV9 TGTGCCAGCAGCGCCGCGACAGGGGTAGATACTGAAGCTTTCTTT CASSAATGVDTEAFF
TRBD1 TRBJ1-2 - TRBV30 TGTGCCTGGAGGCCGACAGGGTCCTATGGCTACACCTTC CAWRPTGSYGYTF
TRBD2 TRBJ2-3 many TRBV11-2 TGTGCCAGCAGCTTAGATCTAGCTAGCGGGGGGGCTCATACGCAGTATTTT CASSLDLASGGAHTQYF
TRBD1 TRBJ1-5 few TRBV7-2 TGTGCCAGCAGCAGACAGGGATTCTATAGCAATCAGCCCCAGCATTTT CASSRQGFYSNQPQHF
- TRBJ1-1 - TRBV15 TGTGCCACCAGCAGAGATATCGGGGGGAACACTGAAGCTTTCTTT CATSRDIGGNTEAFF
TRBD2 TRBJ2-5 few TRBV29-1 TGCAGCGTTGAAGGAGTCGGGGGGGGACAAGAGACCCAGTACTTC CSVEGVGGGQETQYF
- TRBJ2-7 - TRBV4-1 TGCGCCAGCAGCCAAGAACGGGACGAGCCCTACGAGCAGTACTTC CASSQERDEPYEQYF
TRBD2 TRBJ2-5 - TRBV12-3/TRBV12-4 TGTGCCAGCAGTTTAGGAGCGGGGGATCAAGAGACCCAGTACTTC CASSLGAGDQETQYF
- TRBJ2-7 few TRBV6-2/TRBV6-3 TGTGCCAGCAGTTACCAGGGGGGACACTACGAGCAGTACTTC CASSYQGGHYEQYF
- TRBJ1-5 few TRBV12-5 TGTGCTAGTGGCTTCGCCCCCCCCTCTAATCAGCCCCAGCATTTT CASGFAPPSNQPQHF
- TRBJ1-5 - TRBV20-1 TGCAGTGCCATAGGGGATTCAGTAATAATCGGCAATCAGCCCCAGCATTTT CSAIGDSVIIGNQPQHF
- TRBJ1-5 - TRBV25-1 TGTGCCAGCAGTGCCGGGGGTCGAGGGCAGCCCCAGCATTTT CASSAGGRGQPQHF
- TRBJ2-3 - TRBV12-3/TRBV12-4 TGTGCCAGCGGCCGGGACGCGAAAAGCACAGATACGCAGTATTTT CASGRDAKSTDTQYF
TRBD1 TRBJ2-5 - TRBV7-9 TGTGCCAGCAGCTTACAGGGGGCTTTTGAAGAGACCCAGTACTTC CASSLQGAFEETQYF
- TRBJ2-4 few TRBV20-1 TGCAGTGCTAGTCTTTTTGGGCAAATACTAGCCAAAAACATTCAGTACTTC CSASLFGQILAKNIQYF
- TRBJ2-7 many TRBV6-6 TGTGCCAGCAGTTACGGCTTCTCAACCTACGAGCAGTACTTC CASSYGFSTYEQYF
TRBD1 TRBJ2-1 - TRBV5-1 TGCGCCAGCAGCTTGGTGGGGGACAGGGTGGTCAATGAGCAGTTCTTC CASSLVGDRVVNEQFF
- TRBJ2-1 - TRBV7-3 TGTGCCAGCAGCAAGGACAGCAATGAGCAGTTCTTC CASSKDSNEQFF
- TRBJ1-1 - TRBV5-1 TGCGCCAGCAGCTCAGGACAGTCAGTGAACACTGAAGCTTTCTTT CASSSGQSVNTEAFF
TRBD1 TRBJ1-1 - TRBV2 TGTGCCAGCAGTGTGTCAGGGGGCGGCGAAGCTTTCTTT CASSVSGGGEAFF
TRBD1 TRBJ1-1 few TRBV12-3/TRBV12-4 TGTGCCAGCAGGGGGACAGGGTTAGGTGAAGCTTTCTTT CASRGTGLGEAFF
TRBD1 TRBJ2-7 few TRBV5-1 TGCGCCAGCAGCTTGGAAATCGACAGGGTTGGGGAGCAGTACTTC CASSLEIDRVGEQYF
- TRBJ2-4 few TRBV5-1 TGCGCCAGCAGCTTGTCTCCAGGGCGGGACATTCAGTACTTC CASSLSPGRDIQYF